The 30 T cell receptor beta chains reported below all come from one sample, sequenced in a study of vaccination and CD4 T cells after COVID-19. Time point of the sample: late sampling 161 to 241 days after vaccination in a few convalescent patients. One entry per CDR3 protein, called by TCRdb with MiXCR from the PCR reads. The sample lists about 40,000 distinct CDR3 sequences, 36% seen once, with 5.8% in the top ten. The sequences come from CD4+ T cells from blood, collected about 7 months after SARS-CoV-2 vaccination. The receptors derive from a human donor who had recovered from COVID-19.

This clonotype was observed a few times. This chain connects TRBV6-5 to TRBJ1-6, with 9 bases matching TRBD1. Germline V gene lookup returns CDR1 MNHEY and CDR2 SVGAGI. This CDR3 has 14 residues. The junction had 3 bases not matched to a gene; V was cut back by 2 bases and J by 10 bases. CDR3 DNA sequence: TGTGCCAGCAGTTACGCGGACAGGGGCTCACCCCTCCACTTT. Its protein is CASSYADRGSPLHF.

The chain employs TRBV20-1 and TRBJ2-7; 8 bases are shared with TRBD2. From germline, CDR1 is DFQATT and CDR2 SNEGSKA (reference sequence). Unmatched junction bases numbered 18, after V lost 1 base and J lost 1 base. There are 19 residues in the CDR3. This CDR3 is CSARGREGPLFPKSYEQYF. In nucleotides, the CDR3 is TGCAGTGCTAGAGGACGGGAGGGCCCCTTATTCCCCAAATCCTACGAGCAGTACTTC.

In its sample, this clonotype was seen a few times. V usage is TRBV27 and J usage is TRBJ2-3; D tentatively fits TRBD1 or TRBD2 (5 bases each). Between the trimmed V and J ends, which lost 5 bases and 2 bases, there was a span of 17 bases. Germline assignment: CDR1 MNHEY and CDR2 SMNVEV (reference sequence). The CDR3 has 16 residues. In nucleotides, the CDR3 is TGTGCCAGCAGTCCCCGCCCCGGGACCTACACAGATACGCAGTATTTT. It specifies CASSPRPGTYTDTQYF.

The chain has TRBV7-2 and TRBJ1-1; no reliable D call. This CDR3 is 13 amino acids long. V was pared by 1 base and J by 5 bases, with 8 bases between. In germline, CDR1 is SGHTA, CDR2 FQGNSA. This CDR3 reads CASSLGAMTEAFF. The DNA of the CDR3 is TGTGCCAGCAGCTTAGGCGCGATGACTGAAGCTTTCTTT.

This chain connects TRBV10-1 to TRBJ2-5, with D perhaps TRBD1 (6 bases). Germline V CDR1 and CDR2: WNHNN, SYGVQD (reference sequence). Trimming left V 3 bases short and J 5 bases short, with 16 bases between. The CDR3 totals 15 residues. The CDR3 sequence is CASSDGQGLRETQYF. CDR3 bases: TGCGCCAGCAGTGATGGTCAGGGGCTCCGGGAGACCCAGTACTTC.

This clonotype was detected only once. This chain joins TRBV11-2 and TRBJ1-1, with D unclear. The germline V gene has CDR1 SGHAT and CDR2 FQNNGV. The V gene lost 5 bases and the J gene lost 3 bases, with 10 bases spanning the gap. The CDR3 has 13 amino acids. The CDR3, as DNA: TGTGCCAGCAGCCCGGAACACCACACTGAAGCTTTCTTT. It is translated as CASSPEHHTEAFF.

This clonotype is deemed medium-sized. The chain recombines TRBV18 with TRBJ2-7; tentatively, D is TRBD1 or TRBD2 (5 bases each). Germline V gene sequence: CDR1 KGHSH, CDR2 LQKENI. The CDR3 spans 14 residues. Trimming stripped 3 bases from V and 1 base from J, with 10 bases between. CDR3 DNA sequence: TGTGCCAGCTCACCCGGGACGGAATCCTACGAGCAGTACTTC. Translated, it gives CASSPGTESYEQYF. Full variable domain (missing parts from reference TRBV18 and TRBJ2-7): NAGVMQNPRHLVRRRGQEARLRCSPMKGHSHVYWYRQLPEEGLKFMVYLQKENIIDESGMPKERFSAEFPKEGPSILRIQQVVRGDSAAYFCASSPGTESYEQYFGPGTRLTVT.

This clonotype occurred a few times. V gene TRBV27 combines with J gene TRBJ2-3, with a possible D match to TRBD1 (7 bases). V was trimmed by 3 bases and J by 6 bases, leaving 13 bases between them. There are 14 residues in the CDR3. Germline V CDR1 and CDR2: MNHEY, SMNVEV (reference sequence). The chain's CDR3 is CASSFEGAGDTQYF. The CDR3 nucleotides are TGTGCCAGCAGTTTCGAGGGGGCGGGGGATACGCAGTATTTT.

The gene calls are TRBV20-1 and TRBJ1-5; unclear D gene. CDR3 length equals 17 residues. Germline-derived CDR1 and CDR2 are DFQATT and SNEGSKA (reference sequence). Trimming took off 3 bases at V and 0 bases at J, with 18 bases between the two ends. The CDR3: CSASLAGEMYSNQPQHF. Here the CDR3 DNA reads TGCAGTGCTAGTCTTGCGGGAGAGATGTATAGCAATCAGCCCCAGCATTTT.

In its sample, this clonotype was seen a few times. The chain joins TRBV10-3 to TRBJ2-7, with 9 bases lining up with TRBD1. The CDR3 sequence is 15 residues long. Germline CDR1 is ENHRY and CDR2 is SYGVKD. Germline trimming cut 4 bases from V and 0 bases from J; bases unmatched to any gene: 4. CDR3 amino acids: CAISGGQGISYEQYF. DNA for the CDR3: TGTGCCATCAGTGGAGGACAGGGGATCTCCTACGAGCAGTACTTC.

This clonotype was counted only a few times. The chain's CDR3 is CASSLERGGNEQYF. The CDR3 region has the DNA TGTGCCAGCAGCTTAGAAAGGGGGGGGAACGAGCAGTACTTC. The chain carries TRBV7-6 and TRBJ2-7, with a tentative D call TRBD2 (7 bases). CDR3 length: 14 amino acids. Trimming took 1 base from V and 5 from J, leaving 12 bases between them. The germline gives CDR1 SGHVS, CDR2 FNYEAQ.

The chain is built from TRBV25-1 and TRBJ2-2, with D hard to call. Germline CDR1 is MGHDK and CDR2 is SYGVNS. The CDR3 spans 15 residues. The germline V and J ends were trimmed by 1 base and 4 bases, with 10 bases remaining between them. CDR3: CASSEWAELTGELFF. For the CDR3, the DNA is TGTGCCAGCAGTGAATGGGCGGAGCTCACCGGGGAGCTGTTTTTT.

On this clonotype itself: Sequence at one end of the junction differs from germline and may be a read error. The rearrangement links TRBV7-3 to TRBJ2-1, with D uncertain. Germline loops: CDR1 SGHTA, CDR2 FQGTGA. The CDR3 runs to 14 residues. The DNA for the CDR3 is TGTGCCAGCAGCGTCACACGGACCGGCAATCAGCAGTTCTTC. Translating it yields CASSVTRTGNQQFF.

This clonotype was counted only a few times. The chain carries TRBV9 and TRBJ2-5; D possibly corresponds to TRBD1 (7 bases). V lost 3 bases to trimming and J lost 5 bases, with 14 bases between them. This CDR3 region has 14 residues. Germline V gives CDR1 SGDLS, CDR2 YYNGEE. CDR3 in amino acids: CASSARGDGETQYF. As DNA, the CDR3 is TGTGCCAGCAGCGCCAGGGGGGACGGGGAGACCCAGTACTTC.

This rearrangement joins TRBV6-2 or TRBV6-3 to TRBJ1-1, with a tentative D call TRBD1 (6 bases). The germline V gene has CDR1 MNHEY and CDR2 SVGEGT. CDR3 length: 14 residues. V was shortened by 5 bases and J by 1 base, with 11 bases between the two germline ends. The CDR3 sequence is CASSGTGRNTEAFF. CDR3 coding DNA: TGTGCCAGCAGTGGAACAGGGAGGAACACTGAAGCTTTCTTT.

This clonotype has more than one count but fewer than ten. The CDR3 reads CASSLSTAGNRDTQYF. CDR3 nucleotides: TGTGCCAGCAGTTTAAGTACGGCAGGGAATCGTGATACGCAGTATTTT. V is TRBV27 and J is TRBJ2-3, with D perhaps TRBD1 (5 bases). This CDR3 region has 16 residues. V was pared by 2 bases and J by 6 bases, with 18 bases between. Germline CDR1 and CDR2: MNHEY and SMNVEV (reference sequence).

This clonotype was seen a handful of times. V usage is TRBV15 and J usage is TRBJ2-5; 8 positions agree with TRBD1. CDR1 is LNHNV and CDR2 is YYDKDF in the germline V gene (reference sequence). The V gene end was trimmed by 6 bases and the J gene end by 3 bases; junction bases not matched to a gene: 9. There are 15 residues in the CDR3. The CDR3 here is CATRAPGTGKETQYF. The CDR3, as DNA: TGTGCCACCAGGGCACCCGGGACAGGAAAAGAGACCCAGTACTTC.

V gene TRBV7-2 combines with J gene TRBJ2-3; the D is unclear. V shed 2 bases and J shed 3 bases, with 6 bases lying between them. The germline V gene has CDR1 SGHTA and CDR2 FQGNSA. The CDR3 totals 13 residues. The DNA for the CDR3 is TGTGCCAGCAGCTTACTTAGGACAGATACGCAGTATTTT. Its translation: CASSLLRTDTQYF.

The chain combines TRBV19 with TRBJ2-5, with D maybe TRBD1 (6 bases). The germline V and J ends were trimmed by 9 bases and 4 bases, with 18 bases remaining between them. This CDR3 contains 14 residues. CDR1 is LNHDA, CDR2 SQIVND, per germline (reference sequence). CDR3 nucleotide sequence: TGTGCCAGCCGGGACATCCTGAGGTCAGAGACCCAGTACTTC. This sequence encodes CASRDILRSETQYF.

The V and J genes are TRBV20-1 and TRBJ1-6, with D unclear. Germline V gene lookup returns CDR1 DFQATT and CDR2 SNEGSKA (reference sequence). This CDR3 contains 17 residues. V was pared by 0 bases and J by 6 bases, with 18 bases between. The CDR3 nucleotides are TGCAGTGCTAGAGATCCCTACACAGAATTACGTAATTCACCCCTCCACTTT. Residues: CSARDPYTELRNSPLHF.

This clonotype was picked up a small number of times. This CDR3 is CARGQGGEQYF. Written as DNA, the CDR3 is TGTGCCAGGGGACAGGGGGGCGAGCAGTACTTC. The J gene is TRBJ2-7, the V gene TRBV27; 11 bases are shared with TRBD1. The CDR3 totals 11 residues. V dropped 9 bases and J dropped 6; count of bases not matched to a gene: 1. CDR1 and CDR2 (germline): MNHEY, SMNVEV (reference sequence).

The DNA of the CDR3 is TGCGCCAGCAGCCAGGCCTCCGGAAATAATTCACCCCTCCACTTT. Its protein product is CASSQASGNNSPLHF. This chain connects TRBV4-1 to TRBJ1-6; D is unresolved. Looked up from germline, CDR1 is MGHRA and CDR2 is YSYEKL. The CDR3 covers 15 residues. With 3 bases removed from V and 5 bases from J, the gap between germline ends came to 11 bases.

The chain recombines TRBV20-1 with TRBJ1-6; possibly TRBD1 for D (6 bases). Looked up from germline, CDR1 is DFQATT and CDR2 is SNEGSKA (reference sequence). The CDR3 has 17 amino acids. Trimming removed 6 bases from V and 0 bases from J, with 18 bases in between. The DNA of the CDR3 is TGCAGTGCCACGGGGGGCTTAACGAGCTCCTATAATTCACCCCTCCACTTT. Residues: CSATGGLTSSYNSPLHF.

This chain connects TRBV7-2 to TRBJ1-5; no definite D call. This CDR3 comprises 14 residues. V was shortened by 2 bases and J by 7 bases, with 12 bases between the two germline ends. CDR1 SGHTA and CDR2 FQGNSA come from the germline V gene. The CDR3 bases are TGTGCCAGCAGCTTATCGCGGGATGGGCAGCCCCAGCATTTT. This encodes CASSLSRDGQPQHF.

This chain uses TRBV6-1 with TRBJ2-1, with a possible D match to TRBD2 (6 bases). Germline V gene lookup returns CDR1 MNHNS and CDR2 SASEGT. Trimming left V 2 bases short and J 8 bases short, with 16 bases between. The CDR3 runs 15 residues. The CDR3, as DNA: TGTGCCAGCAGTGAATGGGGGGACGCAGCCGATGAGCAGTTCTTC. Translation: CASSEWGDAADEQFF.

The chain couples TRBV29-1 to TRBJ1-6, with D possibly TRBD1 on 5 matching bases. V dropped 7 bases and J dropped 5 bases, with 9 bases sitting between them. The CDR3 totals 12 residues. The germline V gene encodes CDR1 SQVTM and CDR2 ANQGSEA. The CDR3: CSAGTDNSPLHF. CDR3 bases: TGCAGCGCCGGGACGGATAATTCACCCCTCCACTTT.

This clonotype was counted between two and nine times. CDR3 nucleotide sequence: TGTGCCATCAGTGAGTCAGGGGGTTACGAGCAGTACTTC. Translation gives CAISESGGYEQYF. This chain connects TRBV10-3 to TRBJ2-7, with a possible D match to TRBD1 (6 bases). V was pared by 0 bases and J by 4 bases, with 7 bases between. The CDR3 totals 13 residues. CDR1 and CDR2 (germline): ENHRY, SYGVKD.

The chain is built from TRBV20-1 and TRBJ2-7; perhaps D is TRBD1 or TRBD2 (5 bases each). V lost 3 bases to trimming and J lost 4 bases, with 13 bases between them. Germline CDR1 and CDR2: DFQATT and SNEGSKA (reference sequence). CDR3 size: 13 residues. The CDR3 coding sequence is TGCAGTGCTAGCCCCGGGACCGCGTACGAGCAGTACTTC. It specifies CSASPGTAYEQYF.

CDR3 sequence (DNA): TGTGCCAGCAGCTTAGCGGGAGCGGGAGCGGCCCCCGAGCAGTACTTC. Translating it yields CASSLAGAGAAPEQYF. The V and J genes are TRBV7-6 and TRBJ2-7, with 8 nucleotides matching TRBD2. The CDR3 extends over 16 amino acids. Germline assignment: CDR1 SGHVS and CDR2 FNYEAQ. V lost 0 bases and J lost 6; bases outside the gene matches: 10.

This clonotype was counted between two and nine times. The rearrangement joins TRBV7-9 to TRBJ2-5, with 8 bases matching TRBD1. Looked up from germline, CDR1 is SEHNR and CDR2 is FQNEAQ (reference sequence). With 5 bases clipped from V and 0 bases from J, the junction kept 8 bases outside the gene matches. This CDR3 region has 16 residues. For the CDR3, the DNA is TGTGCCAGCAGCCTACTGACAGGGGCCTACCAAGAGACCCAGTACTTC. Translation gives CASSLLTGAYQETQYF.